These 11 T cell receptor beta chains originate from one sample sequenced in a study of cytomegalovirus exposure and HLA in healthy donors. The PCR used 60 Vbeta and 13 Jbeta primers. The data were produced by immunoSEQ multiplex PCR, yet TCRdb's version contains in-frame clones alone and is incomplete. This sample has more than 80,000 clones, with roughly 70% found just once. The source material was PBMCs. These receptors came from a male donor in good health and CMV-seropositive.

The rearrangement links TRBV7-2 to TRBJ2-7, with TRBD1 matching over 10 bases. The CDR3 extends over 16 amino acids. The V segment lost 2 bases and the J segment 1 base; nucleotides outside the gene matches: 5. CDR1 SGHTA and CDR2 FQGNSA come from the germline V gene. The CDR3 coding sequence is TGTGCCAGCAGCTTATTGCCGGGACAGGGGTCCTACGAGCAGTACTTC. Its translation: CASSLLPGQGSYEQYF.

This chain links TRBV2 with TRBJ2-1; 11 bases align to TRBD2. V trimming: 6 bases; J trimming: 9 bases; junction bases outside the gene matches: 7. In germline, CDR1 is SNHLY, CDR2 FYNNEI. There are 14 residues in the CDR3. The CDR3 reads CASRRLAGLGEQFF. CDR3 nucleotides: TGTGCCAGCAGAAGACTAGCGGGGTTGGGTGAGCAGTTCTTC.

The CDR3 coding sequence is TGTGCCAGCAGTTTCCCGGGGATGTACACTGAAGCTTTCTTT. It codes for CASSFPGMYTEAFF. This rearrangement joins TRBV27 to TRBJ1-1; no firm D call. The germline gives CDR1 MNHEY, CDR2 SMNVEV (reference sequence). The ends were cut back, 3 bases at V and 3 bases at J, with 11 bases in the middle. This CDR3 is built from 14 residues.

Here the CDR3 reads CASARTGSTEAFF. The CDR3 nucleotides are TGTGCCAGCGCAAGAACAGGGAGCACTGAAGCTTTCTTT. The chain couples TRBV25-1 to TRBJ1-1; D may be TRBD1 (6 bases). Germline CDR1 and CDR2: MGHDK and SYGVNS. The V end was cut by 8 bases, the J end by 4 bases, with 14 bases between. The CDR3 loop spans 13 amino acids.

The chain couples TRBV5-1 to TRBJ1-5; D gene ambiguous. Trimming shortened V by 2 bases and J by 2 bases, and 5 bases separated the two germline ends. CDR3 length equals 13 residues. In germline, CDR1 is SGHRS, CDR2 YFSETQ. CDR3 DNA: TGCGCCAGCAGCTTCCAGGGCAATCAGCCCCAGCATTTT. It translates to CASSFQGNQPQHF. The variable domain in full, completed from reference TRBV5-1 and TRBJ1-5, reads KAGVTQTPRYLIKTRGQQVTLSCSPISGHRSVSWYQQTPGQGLQFLFEYFSETQRNKGNFPGRFSGRQFSNSRSEMNVSTLELGDSALYLCASSFQGNQPQHFGDGTRLSIL.

This chain uses TRBV28 with TRBJ1-2; a weak D match, TRBD1 (6 bases). Trimming shortened V by 2 bases and J by 3 bases, and 22 bases separated the two germline ends. The CDR3 has 18 amino acids. The germline gives CDR1 MDHEN, CDR2 SYDVKM. This CDR3 reads CASSLIRPGQGNHYGYTF. CDR3 nucleotides: TGTGCCAGCAGTTTAATTCGACCTGGGCAGGGGAACCACTATGGCTACACCTTC.

This rearrangement joins TRBV9 to TRBJ1-2; a weak D match, TRBD1 (6 bases). The CDR3 sequence is 13 residues long. Trimming pared 3 bases from V and 7 bases from J, leaving 13 bases between. Germline CDR1 reads SGDLS; CDR2 reads YYNGEE. CDR3 nucleotide sequence: TGTGCCAGCAGCGACAGGGTGAGAAGTGGCTACACCTTC. Translation gives CASSDRVRSGYTF.

The chain joins TRBV6-6 to TRBJ1-1; D is possibly TRBD1 (5 bases). This CDR3 has 15 residues. V lost 2 bases to trimming and J lost 0 bases, with 10 bases between them. From germline, CDR1 is MNHNY and CDR2 SVGAGI (reference sequence). The CDR3 DNA follows: TGTGCCAGCAGTTACCCCCCAGGGCTGAACACTGAAGCTTTCTTT. Its protein is CASSYPPGLNTEAFF.

The chain carries TRBV28 and TRBJ2-7, with 9 nucleotides matching TRBD2. Germline V gene lookup returns CDR1 MDHEN and CDR2 SYDVKM. The CDR3 contains 15 residues. J lost 4 bases, V lost 4 bases, and 8 bases had no gene match. The CDR3 loop reads CASSSTSGDPYEQYF. The CDR3 DNA reads as TGTGCCAGCAGTTCGACTAGCGGAGACCCTTACGAGCAGTACTTC. The full variable domain, completed using reference TRBV28 and TRBJ2-7, is DVKVTQSSRYLVKRTGEKVFLECVQDMDHENMFWYRQDPGLGLRLIYFSYDVKMKEKGDIPEGYSVSREKKERFSLILESASTNQTSMYLCASSSTSGDPYEQYFGPGTRLTVT.

The rearrangement links TRBV7-2 to TRBJ2-7; a weak D match, TRBD2 (6 bases). Per the germline V gene, CDR1 is SGHTA and CDR2 is FQGNSA. V dropped 2 bases and J dropped 1 base, with 9 bases sitting between them. The CDR3 runs to 14 residues. The CDR3 loop is CASSLPRGSYEQYF. As DNA, the CDR3 is TGTGCCAGCAGCTTACCACGGGGGTCCTACGAGCAGTACTTC.

Details on this clone: One end of the junction fails to match germline, which may point to a read error. V usage is TRBV4-2 and J usage is TRBJ1-2, with a weak D call TRBD1 (6 bases). Per germline, CDR1 LGHNA and CDR2 YNFKEQ. The CDR3 is made up of 15 amino acids. The CDR3 nucleotides are TGTGCCAGCAGCCAAGATACAGGGACCAACTATGGCTACCCCTTC. It is translated as CASSQDTGTNYGYPF.